Following are 5 T cell receptor beta chains from one sample sequenced in a study of blood T cell repertoires in COVID-19. Here immunoSEQ multiplex PCR was the method, and the copy in TCRdb shows in-frame clones only, minus some. The repertoire includes about 230,000 clones, around 78% of them detected once, and 2.6% sits in the top ten. The sequenced sample was peripheral blood. Receptors were obtained from a woman between 65 and 79 years old with active or convalescent COVID-19.

This clone was seen a single time. J is TRBJ2-6 and V is TRBV5-1, with D possibly matching TRBD1 (6 bases). Trimming removed 4 bases at V and 0 bases at J, with 8 bases between. Germline-derived CDR1 and CDR2 are SGHRS and YFSETQ. This CDR3 is built from 15 residues. The CDR3 here is CASSAQGSGANVLTF. CDR3 coding DNA: TGCGCCAGCAGCGCACAGGGCTCTGGGGCCAACGTCCTGACTTTC.

The chain joins TRBV11-3 to TRBJ2-2; 9 positions agree with TRBD2. The germline V gene has CDR1 SGHNT and CDR2 YENEEA. The CDR3 is 16 amino acids. With 5 bases clipped from V and 3 bases from J, the junction kept 7 bases outside the gene matches. The CDR3 DNA follows: TGTGCCAGCAGCCTCGGACTAGCGACTGACACCGGGGAGCTGTTTTTT. This encodes CASSLGLATDTGELFF.

The CDR3 spells CASKPGPGNTIYF. The CDR3 nucleotides read TGTGCCAGCAAGCCGGGTCCTGGAAACACCATATATTTT. This chain joins TRBV6-5 and TRBJ1-3; D gene ambiguous. The CDR3 consists of 13 residues. Germline values: CDR1 MNHEY, CDR2 SVGAGI. The germline V and J ends were trimmed by 7 bases and 2 bases, with 9 bases remaining between them.

V usage is TRBV28 and J usage is TRBJ1-5, with TRBD1 as a possible D gene (5 bases). CDR1 MDHEN and CDR2 SYDVKM come from the germline V gene. The CDR3 loop spans 15 amino acids. V was trimmed by 0 bases and J by 2 bases, leaving 8 bases between them. The CDR3 bases are TGTGCCAGCAGTTTATGGGGGGGAGGCAATCAGCCCCAGCATTTT. Its translation: CASSLWGGGNQPQHF.

Comment on this clone: Other DNA variants within this sample encode the same CDR3. This chain uses TRBV20-1 with TRBJ2-2, with a possible D match to TRBD1 (8 bases). Deletions cut 3 bases from V and 6 bases from J, with 14 bases between. The CDR3 totals 14 residues. Per germline, CDR1 DFQATT and CDR2 SNEGSKA (reference sequence). The CDR3 here is CSASRQGRAGELFF. As DNA, the CDR3 is TGCAGTGCTAGTAGACAGGGGAGGGCCGGGGAGCTGTTTTTT.